A selection of T cell receptor beta chains follows, all from one sample in a study of T cell changes during pregnancy in multiple sclerosis. Sequencing was performed with immunoSEQ multiplex PCR; in TCRdb, only in-frame clones are kept and a portion is missing. The data show about 70,000 clones, about 94% seen once. The source was peripheral blood, collected in the third trimester of pregnancy. These receptors originate from a female donor with multiple sclerosis, enrolled in a pregnancy study. Each CDR3 is given with its conserved first and last residue. A D gene is named only where the DNA matches it firmly. Size values are once, few and many counts, or a class for expanded clones, and some rows have none.

size	D	V	J	CDR3	DNA
-	-	TRBV29-1	TRBJ2-7	CSAWALGGGPDEQYF	TGCAGCGCCTGGGCCTTAGGGGGGGGGCCGGACGAGCAGTACTTC
-	-	TRBV5-8	TRBJ1-4	CASSLVFLPYLPFF	TGTGCCAGCAGCTTGGTGTTTCTTCCCTATTTACCGTTTTTT
-	-	TRBV5-1	TRBJ2-7	CASSLIPSDYEQYF	TGCGCCAGCAGCTTAATCCCGTCAGACTACGAGCAGTACTTC
-	-	TRBV6-5	TRBJ1-2	CASTPGNRGGYTF	TGTGCCAGCACCCCGGGAAACCGGGGTGGCTACACCTTC
-	-	TRBV7-3	TRBJ2-2	CASSSRKGENTGELFF	TGTGCCAGCAGCTCCCGGAAGGGGGAAAACACCGGGGAGCTGTTTTTT
-	-	TRBV6-5	TRBJ1-5	CASSYNSHSNQPQHF	TGTGCCAGCAGTTATAACTCCCATAGCAATCAGCCCCAGCATTTT
-	TRBD1	TRBV5-6	TRBJ1-2	CASSPTGGYGYTF	TGTGCCAGCAGCCCGACAGGGGGCTATGGCTACACCTTC
-	-	TRBV7-3	TRBJ2-1	CASSLDGGSYNEQFF	TGTGCCAGCAGCTTAGACGGGGGCTCCTACAATGAGCAGTTCTTC
-	-	TRBV7-2	TRBJ1-3	CASSLAHSGNTIYF	TGTGCCAGCAGCTTAGCGCACAGTGGAAACACCATATATTTT
-	TRBD1	TRBV6-5	TRBJ1-5	CASSYDRANQPQHF	TGTGCCAGCAGCTATGACAGGGCGAATCAGCCCCAGCATTTT
-	-	TRBV9	TRBJ1-3	CASSVAPRAGNTIYF	TGTGCCAGCAGCGTAGCCCCCAGGGCTGGAAACACCATATATTTT
-	-	TRBV10-3	TRBJ2-3	CAIKSGYPGTDTQYF	TGTGCCATCAAGAGTGGGTATCCGGGAACAGATACGCAGTATTTT
-	-	TRBV10-3	TRBJ2-1	CATRDKLANEQFF	TGTGCCACCCGGGACAAACTGGCCAATGAGCAGTTCTTC
-	-	TRBV4-1	TRBJ2-7	CASSQEAHSSYEQYF	TGCGCCAGCAGCCAAGAGGCACACAGCTCCTACGAGCAGTACTTC
-	TRBD1	TRBV2	TRBJ1-4	CASTLDRGDEKLFF	TGTGCCAGCACCCTGGACAGGGGAGATGAAAAACTGTTTTTT
-	-	TRBV9	TRBJ1-4	CASSVDSDRTKRLFF	TGTGCCAGCAGCGTTGACTCGGACAGAACGAAAAGACTGTTTTTT
-	TRBD1	TRBV9	TRBJ1-2	CASSVGGQGNYGYTF	TGTGCCAGCAGCGTAGGCGGACAGGGGAACTATGGCTACACCTTC
-	-	TRBV6-6	TRBJ1-2	CASSYRGALHGYTF	TGTGCCAGCAGTTACCGGGGGGCGCTTCATGGCTACACCTTC
-	TRBD2	TRBV7-2	TRBJ2-1	CASSFPGLAPGSYNEQFF	TGTGCCAGCAGCTTTCCCGGACTAGCGCCGGGCTCCTACAATGAGCAGTTCTTC
-	-	TRBV7-9	TRBJ1-4	CASSSFSGVGTNEKLFF	TGTGCCAGCAGCTCCTTTTCCGGGGTTGGGACTAATGAAAAACTGTTTTTT
once	-	TRBV21-1	TRBJ2-2	CASSKVPGQGTGELFF	TGTGCCAGCAGCAAAGTCCCTGGACAGGGAACCGGGGAGCTGTTTTTT
-	-	TRBV29-1	TRBJ2-7	CSVTRTLSSYEQYF	TGCAGCGTGACACGGACACTGAGCTCCTACGAGCAGTACTTC
once	-	TRBV19	TRBJ1-1	CASSMYSNTEAFF	TGTGCCAGTAGTATGTACAGTAACACTGAAGCTTTCTTT
-	TRBD1	TRBV9	TRBJ2-2	CASSVPGQMSGELFF	TGTGCCAGCAGCGTTCCGGGACAGATGTCCGGGGAGCTGTTTTTT